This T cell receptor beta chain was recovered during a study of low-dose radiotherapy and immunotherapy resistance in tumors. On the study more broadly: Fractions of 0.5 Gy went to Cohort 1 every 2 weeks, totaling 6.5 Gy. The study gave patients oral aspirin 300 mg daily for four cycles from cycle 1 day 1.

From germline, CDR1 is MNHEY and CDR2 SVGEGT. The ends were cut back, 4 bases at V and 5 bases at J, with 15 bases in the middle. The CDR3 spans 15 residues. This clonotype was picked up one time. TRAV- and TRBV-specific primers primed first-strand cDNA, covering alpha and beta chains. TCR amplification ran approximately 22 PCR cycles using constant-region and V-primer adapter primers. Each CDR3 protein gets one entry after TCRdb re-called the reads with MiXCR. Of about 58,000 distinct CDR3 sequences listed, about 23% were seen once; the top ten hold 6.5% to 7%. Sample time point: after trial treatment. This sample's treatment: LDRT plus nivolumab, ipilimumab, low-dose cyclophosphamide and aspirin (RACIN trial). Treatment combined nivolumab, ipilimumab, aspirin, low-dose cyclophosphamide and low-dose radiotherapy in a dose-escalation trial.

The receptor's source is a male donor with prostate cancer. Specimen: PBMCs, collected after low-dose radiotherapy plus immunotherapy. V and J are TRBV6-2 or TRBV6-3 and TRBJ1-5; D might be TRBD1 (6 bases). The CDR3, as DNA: TGTGCCAGCAGTTCACGACCGAGGGGGGATCAGCCCCAGCATTTT. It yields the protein CASSSRPRGDQPQHF.